The source of this TCR beta chain is a study of cytomegalovirus exposure and HLA in healthy donors. Study overall: As an earlier analysis found, 150 million to 200 million T cells yielded about 120 million unique TCR beta sequences. Study-wide points: Most TCR sequences proved rare, with some public TCRs found in many donors.

Primers: 60 Vbeta forward and 13 Jbeta reverse. Sequencing used immunoSEQ multiplex PCR; TCRdb keeps in-frame clones, though not all of them. The repertoire holds 150,000 to 200,000 clones, roughly four fifths seen once, with around 4.1% in the top ten. Looked up from germline, CDR1 is SNHLY and CDR2 is FYNNEI. The CDR3 consists of 13 residues. After removal of 6 bases from V and 3 bases from J, the junction contained 2 bases not matched to a gene. This clone appeared once. Its antigen is unidentified. The specimen sequenced was PBMCs. The chain links TRBV2 to TRBJ2-7; 10 bases are a match to TRBD1. This clonotype originated in a man in his fifties or sixties in good health and CMV-seropositive. CDR3 region: CASSRDRGYEQYF. The CDR3, as DNA: TGTGCCAGCAGCCGGGACAGGGGCTACGAGCAGTACTTC.